This T cell receptor (beta chain) was recovered during a study of blood T cell repertoires in COVID-19. Only in-frame clones appear in the TCRdb table, and some are missing; sequencing was by immunoSEQ multiplex PCR. The sample has around 260,000 clones; around 80% are singletons. Per germline, CDR1 SGHNT and CDR2 YENEEA. V lost 2 bases and J 2 bases, leaving 18 bases between the germline ends. The CDR3 contains 18 residues. Sequencing was carried out using PBMCs or T cells enriched from blood (not recorded which). The chain employs TRBV11-3 and TRBJ2-2; tentative D call: TRBD1 (6 bases). The clonotype was recovered from a man aged 25-45 years with acute COVID-19. CDR3 amino acids: CASSLPQGIPINTGELFF. The CDR3 DNA sequence: TGTGCCAGCAGCTTACCGCAGGGGATCCCAATTAACACCGGGGAGCTGTTTTTT.